This T cell receptor (beta chain) was profiled in a study of T-cell memory formation after mild COVID-19. V was pared by 6 bases and J by 0 bases, with 15 bases between. This CDR3 comprises 16 residues. Germline V gene data show CDR1 as MNHNS and CDR2 as SASEGT. Constant-segment-primed 5'RACE gave TCR alpha and TCR beta cDNA libraries with sample barcodes and UMIs. TCRdb re-derived calls from the 5' RACE reads in MiXCR, one entry per CDR3 protein. This sample has about 470,000 distinct CDR3 sequences, with approximately 23% found just once. The receptor comes from an adult woman who had mild COVID-19 (a few samples of this study predate the infection). Cell type and time point are not known. The chain employs TRBV6-1 and TRBJ1-3; no clear D. Material: PBMCs or a T cell subset sorted from them (not recorded which). CDR3 DNA sequence: TGTGCCAGCAGCTCAGACACCACCTACTCTGGAAACACCATATATTTT. It is translated as CASSSDTTYSGNTIYF.